The present T cell receptor (beta chain) was sequenced within a study of early T cells in non-severe SARS-CoV-2 infection. The overall study: Sequenced bulk RNA came from whole blood that was unsorted, and chains were unpaired.

In germline, CDR1 is GTSNPN, CDR2 SVGIG (reference sequence). Unmatched junction bases numbered 7, after V lost 1 base and J lost 4 bases. CDR3 length equals 15 residues. TCRdb fed the 5' RACE reads into MiXCR, producing one record per CDR3 protein. The sample yields tens of thousands of distinct CDR3 sequences, approximately 12% seen once. J is TRBJ2-1 and V is TRBV30; the match to TRBD2 covers 7 bases. The clonotype was recovered from an adult who was a healthcare worker with PCR-confirmed SARS-CoV-2 infection or an uninfected control (not recorded which). The sample comprised whole blood. DNA of the CDR3: TGTGCCTGGAGTGGGCTAGCGGACAATTACAATGAGCAGTTCTTC. Amino acid sequence: CAWSGLADNYNEQFF.